The next 15 T cell receptor beta chains were all read from a single sample in a study of blood T cell repertoires in COVID-19. The assay was immunoSEQ multiplex PCR, and TCRdb's table has in-frame clones only and misses some. This repertoire shows about 240,000 clones, approximately 82% found once; its top ten account for roughly 1.9%. Sequencing was done on a sample of peripheral blood. These receptors originate from a man aged 30 to 39 who had recovered from COVID-19.

In DNA, the CDR3 is TGTGCCAGCTCACCAAATGGTGCCAGGGGGTCGGGTTCACCCCTCCACTTT. This encodes CASSPNGARGSGSPLHF. The gene calls are TRBV18 and TRBJ1-6, with 7 bases matching TRBD1. The V segment lost 2 bases and the J segment 9 bases; nucleotides outside the gene matches: 13. There are 17 residues in the CDR3. Germline assignment: CDR1 KGHSH and CDR2 LQKENI.

The chain is built from TRBV7-2 and TRBJ1-2, with 9 bases that match TRBD1. From germline, CDR1 is SGHTA and CDR2 FQGNSA. The J segment lost 4 bases and the V segment lost 1 base, leaving 4 bases of the junction unmatched. This CDR3 comprises 15 residues. CDR3 coding DNA: TGTGCCAGCAGCTTAGGGGGACAGGGCCCCTATGGCTACACCTTC. Translating gives CASSLGGQGPYGYTF.

The gene calls are TRBV9 and TRBJ2-1, with 7 nucleotides matching TRBD1. The ends lost 3 bases at V and 6 bases at J; junction bases unmatched: 9. CDR3 size: 15 residues. Per the germline V gene, CDR1 is SGDLS and CDR2 is YYNGEE. The CDR3 loop is CASSGGGQVFNEQFF. The CDR3 DNA is TGTGCCAGCAGCGGGGGCGGACAGGTATTCAATGAGCAGTTCTTC.

V is TRBV2 and J is TRBJ2-7; 7 bases line up with TRBD1. This CDR3 has 13 amino acids. J gave up 5 bases and V 5 bases, and 6 bases lay outside the gene matches. Germline V gives CDR1 SNHLY, CDR2 FYNNEI. CDR3 sequence (DNA): TGTGCCAGCAGTCTGACAGGGCGTAACGAGCAGTACTTC. It translates to CASSLTGRNEQYF. Looking up the rest from reference TRBV2 and TRBJ2-7 gives the full variable domain: EPEVTQTPSHQVTQMGQEVILRCVPISNHLYFYWYRQILGQKVEFLVSFYNNEISEKSEIFDDQFSVERPDGSNFTLKIRSTKLEDSAMYFCASSLTGRNEQYFGPGTRLTVT.

The chain recombines TRBV2 with TRBJ2-3; 9 positions agree with TRBD2. Per germline, CDR1 SNHLY and CDR2 FYNNEI. The J segment lost 6 bases and the V segment lost 3 bases, leaving 13 bases of the junction unmatched. The CDR3 is made up of 17 amino acids. CDR3 nucleotide sequence: TGTGCCAGCAGTGATATTGTAGCGGGGGTTTCGCGGGATACGCAGTATTTT. Its translation is CASSDIVAGVSRDTQYF.

This chain connects TRBV25-1 to TRBJ2-7; possible D gene TRBD1, 7 bases. The CDR3 is 16 residues long. The germline CDR1 and CDR2 sequences are MGHDK and SYGVNS. V shed 3 bases and J shed 5 bases, with 20 bases lying between them. CDR3 loop: CASSDRPKTGRHEQYF. DNA of the CDR3: TGTGCCAGCAGTGACCGCCCAAAGACAGGGAGGCACGAGCAGTACTTC.

The chain combines TRBV18 with TRBJ1-5, with TRBD1 matching over 8 bases. Looked up from germline, CDR1 is KGHSH and CDR2 is LQKENI. Trimming cost V 8 bases and J 7 bases; bases outside gene matches: 7. CDR3 length: 13 amino acids. CDR3 sequence: CASRTGSGQPQHF. The CDR3 DNA sequence: TGTGCCAGCCGGACAGGGTCTGGGCAGCCCCAGCATTTT.

The sample holds one count of this clone. The chain employs TRBV19 and TRBJ2-7; tentatively, D is TRBD1 (5 bases). The germline V gene encodes CDR1 LNHDA and CDR2 SQIVND (reference sequence). V dropped 5 bases and J dropped 1 base, with 9 bases sitting between them. This CDR3 has 13 residues. DNA for the CDR3: TGTGCCAGTAGTCTGGGGCCGTCCTACGAGCAGTACTTC. This sequence encodes CASSLGPSYEQYF. Together with reference TRBV19 and TRBJ2-7, the CDR3 gives the full variable domain: DGGITQSPKYLFRKEGQNVTLSCEQNLNHDAMYWYRQDPGQGLRLIYYSQIVNDFQKGDIAEGYSVSREKKESFPLTVTSAQKNPTAFYLCASSLGPSYEQYFGPGTRLTVT.

This chain links TRBV28 with TRBJ1-2, with 7 bases that match TRBD1. The germline CDR1 and CDR2 sequences are MDHEN and SYDVKM. This CDR3 is built from 14 residues. V shed 5 bases, J shed 4 bases, and the junction held 7 bases outside the gene matches. As DNA, the CDR3 is TGTGCCAGCAGTGTAAAGACAGGGTTCTATGGCTACACCTTC. Translating gives CASSVKTGFYGYTF.

V usage is TRBV24-1 and J usage is TRBJ1-1; 7 positions agree with TRBD1. J gave up 8 bases and V 2 bases, and 4 bases lay outside the gene matches. This CDR3 has 13 residues. Germline-derived CDR1 and CDR2 are KGHDR and SFDVKD. The CDR3 region has the DNA TGTGCCACCAGTGATTCATCAGGGGGGGAAGCTTTCTTT. Residues: CATSDSSGGEAFF.

The V call is TRBV6-5, the J call TRBJ2-5; 8 bases agree with TRBD2. The CDR3 sequence is 15 residues long. Looked up from germline, CDR1 is MNHEY and CDR2 is SVGAGI. The V gene end was trimmed by 6 bases and the J gene end by 7 bases; junction bases not matched to a gene: 13. CDR3 amino acids: CASRGLDLTRVTQYF. DNA of the CDR3: TGTGCCAGCAGGGGACTAGATTTGACCCGGGTGACCCAGTACTTC.

V usage is TRBV13 and J usage is TRBJ2-3; the match to TRBD2 covers 8 bases. This CDR3 comprises 15 residues. Germline V lookup: CDR1 PRHDT, CDR2 FYEKMQ (reference sequence). Trimming cost V 10 bases and J 2 bases; bases outside gene matches: 11. The CDR3 loop is CATSTRGGFTDTQYF. DNA for the CDR3: TGTGCCACCTCGACCCGGGGGGGATTCACAGATACGCAGTATTTT.

This clone was seen a single time. V gene TRBV9 combines with J gene TRBJ2-2; D gene ambiguous. CDR1 is SGDLS, CDR2 YYNGEE, per germline. Trimming cost V 0 bases and J 4 bases, with 13 bases left between them. CDR3 length: 16 residues. The CDR3 here is CASSVDPHSGTGELFF. The DNA of the CDR3 is TGTGCCAGCAGCGTAGATCCGCATTCGGGCACCGGGGAGCTGTTTTTT.

This clone was seen only a few times. For the CDR3, the DNA is TGTGCCAGTAGTGGGACAGGGGGCGCGGAAAAACTGTTTTTT. It encodes CASSGTGGAEKLFF. This sequence joins TRBV19 and TRBJ1-4, with 12 bases matching TRBD1. V lost 5 bases and J lost 8; bases outside the gene matches: 3. Germline V gene sequence: CDR1 LNHDA, CDR2 SQIVND (reference sequence). There are 14 residues in the CDR3.

J is TRBJ1-4 and V is TRBV19; D gene uncertain. This CDR3 has 14 residues. The germline gives CDR1 LNHDA, CDR2 SQIVND (reference sequence). The ends were cut back, 4 bases at V and 10 bases at J, with 16 bases in the middle. CDR3 nucleotide sequence: TGTGCCAGTAGTACCGTCCCCTCCCCAGGAAAACTGTTTTTT. This translates into CASSTVPSPGKLFF.